The T cell receptor beta chain described here comes from a study of cytomegalovirus exposure and HLA in healthy donors. This clone was counted a few times. Its antigen is not known. The PCR ran on 60 Vbeta and 13 Jbeta primers. Data came from immunoSEQ multiplex PCR; TCRdb stores just in-frame clones and leaves some out. The sample records about 170,000 clones, more than 65% being singletons. Notes on the study in general: When analyzed later, the rates of TCR association showed variation by HLA locus, with DRB1 the most and HLA-C the fewest. CMV antigen specificity of a few CMV-associated chains was confirmed in vitro.

The clonotype originates from a male donor in good health and CMV-seronegative. The sequencing sample was made of PBMCs.

CDR3 amino acids: CASSSTGGGEQYF. The CDR3 nucleotides read TGTGCCAGCAGCTCAACAGGGGGCGGTGAGCAGTACTTC. V usage is TRBV7-6 and J usage is TRBJ2-7; 9 bases fit TRBD1. After removal of 4 bases from V and 7 bases from J, the junction contained 5 bases not matched to a gene. This CDR3 spans 13 amino acids. Per germline, CDR1 SGHVS and CDR2 FNYEAQ.